The 9 T cell receptor beta chains below come from one sample, sequenced in a study of shared clonotypes between healthy human individuals. Naive CD8 cells lacked CD45RO and underwent positive selection for CCR7, leaving out terminally differentiated effector memory CD45RA+ cells. Assay used: immunoSEQ multiplex PCR; TCRdb lists only in-frame clones, some missing. In the table there are about 2.2 million clones, approximately 92% of which are singletons. The sample consisted of naive CD8+ T cells from PBMCs. The source is a man aged 18 to 35 in good health. Some clones in this sample may be carry-over from other donors' samples.

The CDR3 sequence: CASRLHGETLPAGELFF. Here the CDR3 DNA reads TGTGCCAGCAGGTTACACGGAGAAACTCTGCCCGCCGGGGAGCTGTTTTTT. The chain combines TRBV11-2 with TRBJ2-2; no clear D. The CDR3 consists of 17 residues. Germline V gives CDR1 SGHAT, CDR2 FQNNGV. The V and J ends lost 6 bases and 6 bases respectively, with 23 bases between them. Together with reference TRBV11-2 and TRBJ2-2, the CDR3 gives the full variable domain: EAGVAQSPRYKIIEKRQSVAFWCNPISGHATLYWYQQILGQGPKLLIQFQNNGVVDDSQLPKDRFSAERLKGVDSTLKIQPAKLEDSAVYLCASRLHGETLPAGELFFGEGSRLTVL.

V and J are TRBV6-5 and TRBJ1-1, with TRBD1 as a possible D gene (5 bases). V gave up 5 bases and J gave up 4 bases, with 8 bases separating them. The V gene's germline CDR1 is MNHEY and CDR2 SVGAGI. The CDR3 loop spans 12 amino acids. The CDR3 region is CASSGGSTEAFF. The CDR3 DNA is TGTGCCAGCAGTGGGGGGAGCACTGAAGCTTTCTTT.

The chain combines TRBV19 with TRBJ2-7; no definite D call. V was pared by 0 bases and J by 3 bases, with 9 bases between. This CDR3 is 14 amino acids long. CDR1 LNHDA and CDR2 SQIVND come from the germline V gene (reference sequence). CDR3 in DNA: TGTGCCAGTAGTATAGATCTATTAGGCTACGAGCAGTACTTC. This translates into CASSIDLLGYEQYF.

A remark on this clone: Within the sample, other DNA sequences also encode this same CDR3. The rearrangement links TRBV27 to TRBJ1-5; possible D gene TRBD1, 5 bases. Trimming pared 5 bases from V and 0 bases from J, leaving 8 bases between. The CDR3 length is 14 residues. Germline V gene sequence: CDR1 MNHEY, CDR2 SMNVEV (reference sequence). CDR3 in amino acids: CASSPGGSNQPQHF. The CDR3 nucleotides read TGTGCCAGCAGTCCCGGGGGTAGCAATCAGCCCCAGCATTTT.

The V call is TRBV7-9, the J call TRBJ2-2, with 10 bases that match TRBD1. The CDR3 is 15 residues long. Trimming took 5 bases from V and 7 from J; bases not matched to a gene: 7. Germline assignment: CDR1 SEHNR and CDR2 FQNEAQ (reference sequence). CDR3 in DNA: TGTGCCAGCAGCCCCCGGGACAGGGGTTTCGGGGAGCTGTTTTTT. Translating gives CASSPRDRGFGELFF.

This rearrangement joins TRBV5-1 to TRBJ2-7; D gene ambiguous. Germline V lookup: CDR1 SGHRS, CDR2 YFSETQ. The CDR3 loop spans 15 amino acids. The germline V and J ends were trimmed by 2 bases and 0 bases, with 12 bases remaining between them. DNA of the CDR3: TGCGCCAGCAGCTTTGGACGAATTAGCTCCTACGAGCAGTACTTC. This encodes CASSFGRISSYEQYF.

V gene TRBV19 combines with J gene TRBJ2-7; perhaps TRBD2 as D (5 bases). The CDR3 totals 15 residues. Germline values: CDR1 LNHDA, CDR2 SQIVND (reference sequence). V was pared by 3 bases and J by 3 bases, with 15 bases between. The CDR3 sequence: CASSISLTRDYEQYF. Written as DNA, the CDR3 is TGTGCCAGTAGTATTTCCCTTACCCGGGACTACGAGCAGTACTTC.

In DNA, the CDR3 is TGTGCCAGCAGCCCCGGGCCTGCGTCTCGGAATGGAGAGACCCAGTACTTC. It translates to CASSPGPASRNGETQYF. V and J are TRBV2 and TRBJ2-5; D not resolved. Trimming left V 6 bases short and J 4 bases short, with 24 bases between. This CDR3 comprises 17 residues. Per germline, CDR1 SNHLY and CDR2 FYNNEI. Together with reference TRBV2 and TRBJ2-5, the CDR3 gives the full variable domain: EPEVTQTPSHQVTQMGQEVILRCVPISNHLYFYWYRQILGQKVEFLVSFYNNEISEKSEIFDDQFSVERPDGSNFTLKIRSTKLEDSAMYFCASSPGPASRNGETQYFGPGTRLLVL.

The chain is built from TRBV4-1 and TRBJ2-3, with D possibly matching TRBD2 (6 bases). There are 17 residues in the CDR3. Germline CDR1 MGHRA, CDR2 YSYEKL. Deletions cut 2 bases from V and 2 bases from J, with 17 bases between. This CDR3 is CASSQKVGIAATDTQYF. In DNA, the CDR3 is TGCGCCAGCAGCCAAAAAGTGGGAATAGCGGCCACAGATACGCAGTATTTT.